This TCR beta chain appears in the sequencing data of a study of shared clonotypes between healthy human individuals. Study-level points and caveats: Owing to a small donor count, the genetic and exposure-history diversity represented was limited.

Turning to this clone: Its specificity is not known.

Genomic DNA belonging to each subset was distributed in equal measure over several immunoSEQ plates. Here immunoSEQ multiplex PCR was the method, and the copy in TCRdb shows in-frame clones only, minus some. The data contain fewer than 1.8 million clones, 98% of them singletons. This TCR derives from a man aged 25-45 years in good health. The sequencing sample was made of naive CD4+ T cells sorted from blood. The subset was: CD45RA+ positively selected.

CDR3 DNA sequence: TGTGCCAGTTTCACTCCGGGACAGGGGTCGTACGAGCAGTACTTC. It translates to CASFTPGQGSYEQYF. The chain is built from TRBV6-6 and TRBJ2-7, with 10 bases fitting TRBD1. V lost 9 bases and J lost 4; bases outside the gene matches: 12. The CDR3 has 15 residues. Germline V gene data show CDR1 as MNHNY and CDR2 as SVGAGI (reference sequence).